This is a list of T cell receptor beta chains from one sample in a study of blood T cell repertoires in COVID-19. TCRdb keeps only in-frame clones here, not all; method: immunoSEQ multiplex PCR. The table has about 20,000 clones, about nine tenths seen once; the top ten hold less than 3.5%. The sequencing sample was made of peripheral blood. The receptors shown here come from a man between 65 and 85 years old with acute or convalescent COVID-19. CDR3s include the opening cysteine and the closing phenylalanine or tryptophan. Each record gives: D gene, clone size, J gene, V gene, CDR3 protein, CDR3 DNA. A D gene is named only where the DNA matches it firmly. Expanded clones get a size class; other rows say once, few or many, or leave the size out.

- - TRBJ1-6 TRBV15 CATSRVAGGNSPLHF TGTGCCACCAGCAGAGTTGCCGGGGGTAATTCACCCCTCCACTTT
- - TRBJ1-5 TRBV29-1 CILLLMREQPQHF TGCATCTTATTGCTTATGAGGGAACAGCCCCAGCATTTT
TRBD2 - TRBJ2-3 TRBV11-2 CASSLGTSSTDTQYF TGTGCCAGCAGCTTAGGGACTAGCAGCACAGATACGCAGTATTTT
TRBD1 few TRBJ2-1 TRBV13 CASSTHRGNEQFF TGTGCCAGCAGCACCCACAGGGGCAATGAGCAGTTCTTC
- - TRBJ2-7 TRBV4-1 CASSHPSRSYEQYF TGCGCCAGCAGCCACCCCTCGCGCTCCTACGAGCAGTACTTC
TRBD1 - TRBJ2-1 TRBV29-1 CSVETQGVGEQFF TGCAGCGTTGAAACCCAGGGGGTAGGTGAGCAGTTCTTC
TRBD1 - TRBJ1-5 TRBV19 CASSILGQGVSNQPQHF TGTGCCAGTAGTATACTGGGACAGGGTGTTAGCAATCAGCCCCAGCATTTT
TRBD2 - TRBJ2-2 TRBV6-5 CASSYERGTGELFF TGTGCCAGCAGTTACGAGCGGGGGACCGGGGAGCTGTTTTTT
TRBD1 - TRBJ2-2 TRBV28 CATSPGTGFGELFF TGTGCCACCAGTCCCGGGACAGGGTTCGGGGAGCTGTTTTTT
- - TRBJ1-6 TRBV5-1 CASSLAGGERSPLHF TGCGCCAGCAGCTTGGCCGGGGGGGAGCGATCACCCCTCCACTTT
TRBD2 once TRBJ2-7 TRBV10-3 CAISVGGGLSYEQYF TGTGCCATCAGTGTTGGGGGGGGTCTCTCCTACGAGCAGTACTTC
- once TRBJ1-2 TRBV12-3/TRBV12-4 CASSISGFNGYTF TGTGCCAGCAGCATTTCAGGGTTTAATGGCTACACCTTC
- - TRBJ1-2 TRBV3-1/TRBV3-2 CASSQAGRGYTF TGTGCCAGCAGCCAAGCAGGGCGTGGCTACACCTTC
- once TRBJ1-1 TRBV29-1 CSVYDTEAFF TGCAGCGTTTATGACACTGAAGCTTTCTTT
- - TRBJ1-3 TRBV5-6 CASSKGSGNTIYF TGTGCCAGCAGTAAGGGGTCAGGAAACACCATATATTTT
- - TRBJ2-7 TRBV11-2 CASRTEGYEQYF TGTGCCAGCAGAACAGAGGGATACGAGCAGTACTTC
TRBD1 - TRBJ1-2 TRBV30 CAWTGTGTSGNYGYTF TGTGCCTGGACGGGGACAGGGACCTCCGGAAACTATGGCTACACCTTC
TRBD1 - TRBJ2-3 TRBV9 CASSVESTGGRTDTQYF TGTGCCAGCAGCGTAGAGTCGACAGGGGGTCGCACAGATACGCAGTATTTT
- once TRBJ1-1 TRBV13 CASSSQLTENTEAFF TGTGCCAGCAGCTCACAGCTAACAGAGAACACTGAAGCTTTCTTT
- - TRBJ1-5 TRBV6-5 CASSYSRDSNQPQHF TGTGCCAGCAGTTACTCGAGGGATAGCAATCAGCCCCAGCATTTT
TRBD1 - TRBJ1-1 TRBV5-1 CATKGQENTEAFF TGCGCCACTAAAGGACAGGAGAACACTGAAGCTTTCTTT
- - TRBJ2-2 TRBV27 CASSLEATGELFF TGTGCCAGCAGTTTAGAAGCCACCGGGGAGCTGTTTTTT
TRBD2 - TRBJ2-2 TRBV7-9 CASKLVVSGRVDTGELFF TGTGCCAGCAAACTAGTGGTAAGCGGGAGGGTAGACACCGGGGAGCTGTTTTTT
- - TRBJ1-2 TRBV5-8 CASSLAQGRGYGYTF TGTGCCAGCAGCTTGGCGCAGGGGCGAGGCTATGGCTACACCTTC
- - TRBJ2-3 TRBV10-2 CASRDMPRFADTQYF TGCGCCAGCAGGGACATGCCAAGGTTCGCAGATACGCAGTATTTT
- - TRBJ1-2 TRBV5-1 CASSMRAGEEGYTF TGCGCCAGCAGCATGAGGGCAGGAGAGGAGGGCTACACCTTC
- - TRBJ2-2 TRBV3-1/TRBV3-2 CASSHNGRGGARTGELFF TGTGCCAGCAGCCACAACGGGCGTGGGGGGGCGAGAACCGGGGAGCTGTTTTTT
- - TRBJ2-3 TRBV9 CASTRDFTDTQYF TGTGCCAGCACTCGGGACTTCACAGATACGCAGTATTTT
- - TRBJ2-2 TRBV2 CASRGGTNTGELFF TGTGCCAGCAGAGGGGGTACAAACACCGGGGAGCTGTTTTTT
- - TRBJ2-2 TRBV4-1 CASKVGGAFGELFF TGCGCCAGCAAGGTTGGGGGCGCGTTCGGGGAGCTGTTTTTT
TRBD2 - TRBJ2-1 TRBV5-4 CASSALAGGQAGKQFF TGTGCCAGCAGCGCACTAGCGGGGGGCCAGGCCGGGAAGCAGTTCTTC
- - TRBJ2-7 TRBV19 CATPAGPHRPNYEQYF TGTGCCACCCCTGCCGGCCCTCACAGACCAAACTACGAGCAGTACTTC
TRBD2 - TRBJ2-5 TRBV3-1/TRBV3-2 CASSHSGGAETQYF TGTGCCAGCAGCCATTCCGGGGGGGCGGAGACCCAGTACTTC
TRBD1 - TRBJ1-5 TRBV28 CAIGGQINQPQHF TGTGCCATCGGGGGACAGATCAATCAGCCCCAGCATTTT
TRBD1 - TRBJ2-3 TRBV10-3 CAINAGGSDTQYF TGTGCCATCAACGCAGGGGGATCAGATACGCAGTATTTT
TRBD1 few TRBJ1-2 TRBV3-1/TRBV3-2 CASSQGSDRAGYTF TGTGCCAGCAGCCAAGGATCAGACAGGGCGGGCTACACCTTC
TRBD2 once TRBJ2-3 TRBV29-1 CSVAEGLGLGTQYF TGCAGCGTGGCTGAGGGACTAGGATTAGGTACGCAGTATTTT
- - TRBJ1-1 TRBV5-4 CASSLYGGMRNTEAFF TGTGCCAGCAGCTTGTATGGGGGGATGAGGAACACTGAAGCTTTCTTT
TRBD2 - TRBJ2-3 TRBV28 CASRSGGPYTDTQYF TGTGCCAGCAGAAGCGGGGGGCCTTACACAGATACGCAGTATTTT
TRBD2 - TRBJ2-6 TRBV29-1 CSVHTGTSGTGANVLTF TGCAGCGTTCATACCGGGACTAGCGGGACTGGGGCCAACGTCCTGACTTTC
TRBD1 - TRBJ1-1 TRBV5-5 CASSWGQGMNTEAFF TGTGCCAGCAGCTGGGGACAGGGAATGAACACTGAAGCTTTCTTT
TRBD2 - TRBJ2-1 TRBV7-3 CASSAGTSGRNEQFF TGTGCCAGCAGCGCCGGGACTAGCGGGAGGAATGAGCAGTTCTTC
- - TRBJ2-5 TRBV6-2/TRBV6-3 CASSSLGGGFETQYF TGTGCCAGCAGTTCCCTCGGCGGGGGCTTTGAGACCCAGTACTTC
- - TRBJ1-5 TRBV11-2 CASSLKGVNQPQHF TGTGCCAGCAGCTTAAAAGGGGTCAATCAGCCCCAGCATTTT
TRBD2 - TRBJ2-7 TRBV27 CASSFVQRGSAYEQYF TGTGCCAGCAGTTTTGTTCAGCGGGGGTCCGCCTACGAGCAGTACTTC